What follows describes a single T cell receptor (beta chain). The PCR had 60 Vbeta and 13 Jbeta primers. Produced via immunoSEQ multiplex PCR; TCRdb's table is partial and in-frame only. The sample holds 150,000 to 200,000 clones, 84% seen once. The sample belongs to a study of cytomegalovirus exposure and HLA in healthy donors. Healthy bone marrow donors supplied every sample. The CDR3 is 14 amino acids. Germline values: CDR1 MDHEN, CDR2 SYDVKM. V was clipped by 6 bases and J by 8 bases, with 16 bases between them. The sample taken for sequencing was PBMCs. This receptor was taken from a girl aged 2-9 years in good health and CMV-seropositive. The chain uses TRBV28 and TRBJ1-4; D perhaps matches TRBD1 (5 bases). The CDR3 protein is CASRRQPNSEKLFF. In nucleotides, the CDR3 is TGTGCCAGCAGGCGACAGCCCAATTCGGAAAAACTGTTTTTT.